These 10 T cell receptor beta chains came from one sample sequenced in a study of OX40 agonist ivuxolimab in advanced cancers. Data came from immunoSEQ multiplex PCR; TCRdb stores just in-frame clones and leaves some out. The data hold fewer than 70,000 clones, with 87% observed a single time. The sample here was CD4+ or CD8+ T cells sorted from blood, taken in a trial of the OX40 agonist ivuxolimab. These receptors came from an adult with an advanced solid tumor such as melanoma, head and neck, liver or kidney cancer.

The chain carries TRBV21-1 and TRBJ2-5; the DNA was not used to check the table's D call, TRBD2. TRBV21-1 is classified as a pseudogene. The CDR3 has 15 residues. As DNA, the CDR3 is TGTGCCAGCAGCGAACTAGCGGGGAGGGGAGAGACCCAGTACTTC. It translates to CASSELAGRGETQYF.

This clone occurred a few times. The CDR3 bases are TGTGCCTGGAGTCGGGGACTTGAGCAGCCCCAGCATTTT. Its protein is CAWSRGLEQPQHF. The chain joins TRBV30 to TRBJ1-5; perhaps TRBD1 as D (5 bases). CDR3 length equals 13 residues. The V end lost 2 bases, the J end lost 7 bases, and 12 bases lay between the germline ends. CDR1 and CDR2 (germline): GTSNPN, SVGIG (reference sequence).

This clone was counted once. This chain uses TRBV18 with TRBJ2-3, with TRBD2 matching 15 bases. This CDR3 comprises 20 residues. Germline CDR1 KGHSH, CDR2 LQKENI. With V trimmed by 6 bases and J by 0 bases, 13 bases remained unmatched. Here the CDR3 reads CASSPGLAGGRGQSTDTQYF. The CDR3 coding sequence is TGTGCCAGCTCCCCCGGACTAGCGGGAGGGCGCGGGCAAAGCACAGATACGCAGTATTTT.

The chain links TRBV9 to TRBJ1-2; D gene uncertain. The CDR3 contains 15 residues. Germline-derived CDR1 and CDR2 are SGDLS and YYNGEE. V shed 0 bases and J shed 0 bases, with 9 bases lying between them. The CDR3 sequence is CASSVAGHANYGYTF. The CDR3 bases are TGTGCCAGCAGCGTAGCTGGCCACGCTAACTATGGCTACACCTTC.

This clone has more than one count but fewer than ten. The J gene is TRBJ1-6, the V gene TRBV27; 8 nucleotides match TRBD1. Germline V gene lookup returns CDR1 MNHEY and CDR2 SMNVEV (reference sequence). CDR3 size: 13 residues. Trimming at V came to 6 bases and at J to 10 bases, leaving 5 bases not matched to a gene. The CDR3 is CASRSAGGSPLHF. The CDR3 DNA is TGTGCCAGCAGGTCAGCAGGGGGCTCACCCCTCCACTTT.

The V and J genes are TRBV29-1 and TRBJ2-7; 7 bases agree with TRBD1. The length of the CDR3 is 11 residues. Germline trimming cut 4 bases from V and 3 bases from J; bases unmatched to any gene: 0. Per germline, CDR1 SQVTM and CDR2 ANQGSEA. DNA for the CDR3: TGCAGCGTTGGGGACAGCTACGAGCAGTACTTC. This gives the protein CSVGDSYEQYF.

The gene calls are TRBV7-2 and TRBJ2-4, with D unclear. The CDR3 loop spans 14 amino acids. Per germline, CDR1 SGHTA and CDR2 FQGNSA. Trimming stripped 0 bases from V and 8 bases from J, with 11 bases between. The DNA of the CDR3 is TGTGCCAGCAGCTTAGCAGTAACCGAGTACATTCAGTACTTC. It encodes CASSLAVTEYIQYF.

The chain recombines TRBV11-2 with TRBJ2-1; D may be TRBD2 (5 bases). Germline CDR1 is SGHAT and CDR2 is FQNNGV. The CDR3 sequence is 14 residues long. Trimming took 2 bases from V and 7 from J, leaving 12 bases between them. In DNA, the CDR3 is TGTGCCAGCAGCTTAAGAGTAGAGGGAAATGAGCAGTTCTTC. It is translated as CASSLRVEGNEQFF.

The chain employs TRBV6-5 and TRBJ2-1, with D possibly TRBD1 on 6 matching bases. Germline V lookup: CDR1 MNHEY, CDR2 SVGAGI. The ends were cut back, 1 base at V and 7 bases at J, with 14 bases in the middle. The CDR3 has 15 amino acids. The CDR3 sequence is CASSYLGAPGNEQFF. For the CDR3, the DNA is TGTGCCAGCAGTTACTTGGGGGCGCCGGGGAATGAGCAGTTCTTC.

CDR3 sequence: CASSQILPGGGFDEQFF. The CDR3 nucleotides are TGTGCCAGCAGCCAAATACTGCCCGGGGGAGGTTTTGATGAGCAGTTCTTC. The rearrangement uses TRBV5-6 and TRBJ2-1; TRBD2 might be the D (6 bases). The CDR3 is made up of 17 amino acids. The V gene lost 4 bases and the J gene lost 8 bases, with 25 bases spanning the gap. CDR1 SGHDT and CDR2 YYEEEE come from the germline V gene. Full variable domain (outside the CDR3, taken from reference TRBV5-6 and TRBJ2-1): DAGVTQSPTHLIKTRGQQVTLRCSPKSGHDTVSWYQQALGQGPQFIFQYYEEEERQRGNFPDRFSGHQFPNYSSELNVNALLLGDSALYLCASSQILPGGGFDEQFFGPGTRLTVL.